There are many counts of the clone carrying this T cell receptor beta chain. This entry belongs to a study of T cells in Graves' hyperthyroidism and ophthalmopathy. Calling Graves' hyperthyroidism stable meant ophthalmopathy did not progress within 18 months. Orbital computed tomography and thyroid ultrasound, together with serum TRAb and thyroxine and clinical symptoms, were used for diagnoses. The CDR3 has 15 amino acids. Germline CDR1 and CDR2: SGHTA and FQGNSA. Trimming cost V 2 bases and J 0 bases, with 9 bases left between them. There were TCR beta CDR3 regions amplified from RNA transcripts. HTBI primers were employed in a first-round RT-PCR of the TCR CDR3. One entry per CDR3 protein results from TCRdb running MiXCR on the multiplex PCR reads. The data contain hundreds of thousands of distinct CDR3 sequences, 15% to 20% of them singletons.

Sequencing used blood. The TCR comes from a woman under 40 with Graves' hyperthyroidism. V usage is TRBV7-2 and J usage is TRBJ2-3; no clear D gene. The CDR3 here is CASSLTGLSTDTQYF. DNA of the CDR3: TGTGCCAGCAGCTTAACTGGGCTTAGCACAGATACGCAGTATTTT. The full variable domain, its missing parts supplied by reference TRBV7-2 and TRBJ2-3, is GAGVSQSPSNKVTEKGKDVELRCDPISGHTALYWYRQSLGQGLEFLIYFQGNSAPDKSGLPSDRFSAERTGGSVSTLTIQRTQQEDSAVYLCASSLTGLSTDTQYFGPGTRLTVL.